The rows below give T cell receptor beta chains drawn from one sample of a study of blood T cell repertoires in COVID-19. Clones were read by immunoSEQ multiplex PCR, and TCRdb kept only the in-frame ones, dropping some. This table holds about 130,000 clones, around 87% found once. Input material: peripheral blood. These receptors all stem from a man in his fifties with active COVID-19. Both conserved end residues are part of each CDR3. A D gene is named only where the DNA matches it firmly. Size tells how often a clone was seen (once, few, many) or the class of an expanded clone, and some rows leave it out.

size	D	V	J	DNA	CDR3
.	TRBD1	TRBV19	TRBJ1-5	TGTGCCAGTAGTACAGCGACCGGGACAGGGTATGATCAGCCCCAGCATTTT	CASSTATGTGYDQPQHF
once	.	TRBV4-1	TRBJ1-1	TGCGCCAGCAGCCCCCCCTCCGGGGGGGCAAGCACTGAAGCTTTCTTT	CASSPPSGGASTEAFF
.	.	TRBV3-1/TRBV3-2	TRBJ1-5	TGTGCCAGCAGCCAACTAAATGGCAATCAGCCCCAGCATTTT	CASSQLNGNQPQHF
.	TRBD1	TRBV6-2/TRBV6-3	TRBJ2-7	TGTGCCAGCAGCCAGACAGGGTCCCCCTACGAGCAGTACTTC	CASSQTGSPYEQYF
.	.	TRBV19	TRBJ2-2	TGTGCCAGTAGTAGGCAGGGTTTGGGTGCCGGGGAGCTGTTTTTT	CASSRQGLGAGELFF
.	.	TRBV19	TRBJ1-1	TGTGCCACCAGTGAAGCGAGAACTGAAGCTTTCTTT	CATSEARTEAFF
.	.	TRBV7-2	TRBJ2-5	TGTGCCAGCAGCTTAGGGGACCGCGGGGCAGAGACCCAGTACTTC	CASSLGDRGAETQYF
.	TRBD2	TRBV7-8	TRBJ2-1	TGTGCCAGCAGCAAATTAGCGGGGGGGTGGTTCTTC	CASSKLAGGWFF
.	.	TRBV25-1	TRBJ1-2	TGTGCCAGCAGTGCTCAGGGGTTGGGATATGGCTACACCTTC	CASSAQGLGYGYTF
.	TRBD2	TRBV6-2/TRBV6-3	TRBJ2-7	TGTGCCAGCAGTTACTCGATGCCCCAGGGGAGTAGCGGGGGAGATGAGCAGTACTTC	CASSYSMPQGSSGGDEQYF
.	.	TRBV4-2	TRBJ1-5	TGTGCCAGCAGCCAAGGGCCGGCGGGGAATCAGCCCCAGCATTTT	CASSQGPAGNQPQHF
once	TRBD2	TRBV10-3	TRBJ2-1	TGTGCCGGGGGGGGGAGCTCCTACAATGAGCAGTTCTTC	CAGGGSSYNEQFF
once	TRBD2	TRBV4-1	TRBJ2-3	TGCGCCAGCAGCCTGACTAGCGGGGGGCTCGTACCGCATACGCAGTATTTT	CASSLTSGGLVPHTQYF
.	TRBD1	TRBV5-1	TRBJ2-1	TGCGCCAGCAGCTTGTCATTAGGACAGGGGACGAGTGAGCAGTTCTTC	CASSLSLGQGTSEQFF
.	.	TRBV2	TRBJ2-1	TGTGCCAGCAACAGGGCCAATGAGCAGTTCTTC	CASNRANEQFF
.	TRBD1	TRBV5-6	TRBJ2-1	TGTGCCAGCAGCTCTACCGGGACAGGGGGCATTAAAGATGAGCAGTTCTTC	CASSSTGTGGIKDEQFF
.	TRBD1	TRBV7-9	TRBJ1-2	TGTGCCAGCAGCTACACGTCCGGGACAGGGGACTATGGCTACACCTTC	CASSYTSGTGDYGYTF
.	TRBD1	TRBV7-2	TRBJ2-5	TGTGCCAGCACCCCGGACAGGGCAGGGACCCAGTACTTC	CASTPDRAGTQYF
.	.	TRBV4-3	TRBJ2-7	TGCGCCAGCAGCCAAGAATGGGGCAGGGAATACGAGCAGTACTTC	CASSQEWGREYEQYF
.	TRBD2	TRBV7-2	TRBJ2-7	TGTGCCAGCAGCTTAGGGACTAGCGGGCGGGCAGGTCAGTACTTC	CASSLGTSGRAGQYF
.	TRBD2	TRBV30	TRBJ2-6	TGTGCCTGGAGAAATCGGGGGGCTGGGGCCAACGTCCTGACTTTC	CAWRNRGAGANVLTF
.	.	TRBV3-1/TRBV3-2	TRBJ1-3	TGTGCCAGCAGTTACGAGGTGGGGCTTGGAAACACCATATATTTT	CASSYEVGLGNTIYF
.	TRBD1	TRBV7-2	TRBJ1-1	TGTGCCAGCAGCTTAGGGTGGGACAGGGACCCCCCGTTT	CASSLGWDRDPPF
.	.	TRBV3-1/TRBV3-2	TRBJ1-2	TGTGCCAGCAGCCTACGGGACTATGGCTACACCTTC	CASSLRDYGYTF
.	TRBD1	TRBV2	TRBJ1-6	TGTGCCAGCAGTGTGAGGACAGGGAATTCACCCCTCCACTTT	CASSVRTGNSPLHF
.	TRBD2	TRBV5-4	TRBJ2-5	TGTGCCAGCAGACTGAGCGGGGGGGCCGAGACGCAAGAGACCCAGTACTTC	CASRLSGGAETQETQYF
.	.	TRBV6-5	TRBJ1-1	TGTGCCAGCACTTTGACAGAGATGAACACTGAAGCTTTCTTT	CASTLTEMNTEAFF
.	TRBD1	TRBV18	TRBJ1-5	TGTGCCAGCTCACAATCCGGGACAGTTCAGCCCCAGCATTTT	CASSQSGTVQPQHF
.	.	TRBV7-9	TRBJ2-7	TGTGCCAGCAGCTTACTCCTGGGGCCGATCTACGAGCAGTACTTC	CASSLLLGPIYEQYF
.	TRBD1	TRBV2	TRBJ1-2	TGTGCCAGCAGTGCAGACAGGGGCCTAGGATTTTCGGGGGGCTACACCTTC	CASSADRGLGFSGGYTF
once	.	TRBV7-9	TRBJ2-5	TGTGCCAGCACCTACCAACAGGGTCGGGAGACCCAGTACTTC	CASTYQQGRETQYF
once	.	TRBV18	TRBJ2-2	TGTGCCAGCTCACCATGGCGGGAGAACACCGGGGAGCTGTTTTTT	CASSPWRENTGELFF
once	TRBD1	TRBV7-2	TRBJ2-1	TGTGCCAGCAGCTTATGGTCCGGGACAGGTACCAATGAGCAGTTCTTC	CASSLWSGTGTNEQFF
few	.	TRBV2	TRBJ2-7	TGTGCCAGCTCTTTTCCTGGCGGAAACTCCTACGAGCAGTACTTC	CASSFPGGNSYEQYF
.	TRBD2	TRBV4-2	TRBJ2-1	TGTGCCAGCAGCCAAGAGCGGGGGGTTAACAATGAGCAGTTCTTC	CASSQERGVNNEQFF
.	.	TRBV10-3	TRBJ2-3	TGTGCCATCGGCCTCACAGATACGCAGTATTTT	CAIGLTDTQYF
few	.	TRBV12-3/TRBV12-4	TRBJ1-5	TGTGCCAGCAGCTCCGAGAAGCCCCAGCATTTT	CASSSEKPQHF
.	.	TRBV5-1	TRBJ2-1	TGCGCCAGCAGCTTGGGGCTTCATGAGCAGTTCTTC	CASSLGLHEQFF
.	.	TRBV7-9	TRBJ2-7	TGTGCCAGCAGCTCGGGCGGCGGGATATTTACCTACGAGCAGTACTTC	CASSSGGGIFTYEQYF
.	.	TRBV16	TRBJ1-5	TGTGCCAGCAGCCAAAGGTCAGGCAGAGCCCAGGGCAATCAGCCCCAGCATTTT	CASSQRSGRAQGNQPQHF
.	TRBD2	TRBV5-1	TRBJ2-3	TGCGCCAGCAGCCTCAGCGGGGGAGGCACAGATACGCAGTATTTT	CASSLSGGGTDTQYF